These 25 T cell receptor beta chains share one sample of origin, sequenced in a study of beta chain features in type 1 diabetes. Since all of the isolated RNA was reverse transcribed, expressed TCRB transcripts were what got sequenced. Measured with immunoSEQ multiplex PCR; TCRdb has only the in-frame clones, and not every one. The table lists approximately 380,000 clones, less than 15% of them singletons. Sequenced material: naive CD4+ T cells from blood. These TCRs come from a woman younger than 30 in good health.

This clone has just a few counts. The DNA for the CDR3 is TGTGCCAGCAGCCCCGGACTAGCGGGGCAAGAGACCCAGTACTTC. It yields the protein CASSPGLAGQETQYF. The gene calls are TRBV7-9 and TRBJ2-5, with 12 bases aligning to TRBD2. This CDR3 is 15 amino acids long. The ends lost 5 bases at V and 2 bases at J; junction bases unmatched: 3. Germline V CDR1 and CDR2: SEHNR, FQNEAQ (reference sequence).

This sequence joins TRBV28 and TRBJ2-2; TRBD1 matches at 8 bases. CDR1 and CDR2 from the germline V gene are MDHEN and SYDVKM. The CDR3 runs 14 residues. V was clipped by 3 bases and J by 4 bases; unmatched bases: 1. CDR3 residues: CASSFTGGTGELFF. CDR3 bases: TGTGCCAGCAGTTTTACAGGGGGCACCGGGGAGCTGTTTTTT.

The chain has TRBV15 and TRBJ1-5; D call uncertain. The CDR3 totals 13 residues. V was pared by 5 bases and J by 6 bases, with 11 bases between. Germline lookup yields CDR1 LNHNV and CDR2 YYDKDF (reference sequence). CDR3 nucleotides: TGTGCCACCAGCGAGTGGGCGGGTCAGCCCCAGCATTTT. Translating gives CATSEWAGQPQHF.

This clone was found many times. V is TRBV7-9 and J is TRBJ2-6; D is unresolved. This CDR3 contains 14 residues. Germline-derived CDR1 and CDR2 are SEHNR and FQNEAQ (reference sequence). Trimming took 1 base from V and 9 from J, leaving 10 bases between them. The CDR3 DNA sequence: TGTGCCAGCAGCTTAGATAATGAGGTCAACGTCCTGACTTTC. Amino acid sequence: CASSLDNEVNVLTF.

V gene TRBV30 combines with J gene TRBJ1-5, with a tentative D call TRBD1 (5 bases). V was pared by 0 bases and J by 2 bases, with 11 bases between. The CDR3 sequence is 15 residues long. The V gene's germline CDR1 is GTSNPN and CDR2 SVGIG (reference sequence). Here the CDR3 reads CAWSVTGGGNQPQHF. As DNA, the CDR3 is TGTGCCTGGAGTGTAACGGGGGGTGGCAATCAGCCCCAGCATTTT.

The chain links TRBV29-1 to TRBJ2-3; 9 nucleotides match TRBD1. The ends lost 6 bases at V and 5 bases at J; junction bases unmatched: 9. The CDR3 covers 14 residues. Germline CDR1 is SQVTM and CDR2 is ANQGSEA. CDR3 loop: CSVGRTGAKDTQYF. Written as DNA, the CDR3 is TGCAGCGTCGGGAGGACAGGGGCGAAAGATACGCAGTATTTT.

This clone was seen more than once but under ten times. The chain couples TRBV29-1 to TRBJ2-7; TRBD2 aligns across 10 bases. Trimming cost V 6 bases and J 7 bases; bases outside gene matches: 12. The CDR3 runs 14 residues. Germline CDR1 SQVTM, CDR2 ANQGSEA. CDR3 amino acids: CSVHKREGRWEQYF. The CDR3 DNA is TGCAGCGTGCACAAGCGGGAGGGCCGATGGGAGCAGTACTTC.

Only a few counts were recorded for this clone. V is TRBV6-1 and J is TRBJ2-7; no reliable D call. The V gene's germline CDR1 is MNHNS and CDR2 SASEGT. V lost 2 bases and J lost 6, with 14 bases in between. CDR3 length equals 14 residues. The CDR3 nucleotides read TGTGCCAGCAGTGAATTTTGGTCAGTGGTCGAGCAGTACTTC. This codes for CASSEFWSVVEQYF.

This clone appeared a few times. The CDR3 region has the DNA TGTGCCAGTCTTCTCCGGGACAGCGATGGCTACACCTTC. Encoded protein: CASLLRDSDGYTF. The chain couples TRBV6-6 to TRBJ1-2; 7 bases match TRBD1. This CDR3 has 13 amino acids. V shed 9 bases, J shed 6 bases, and the junction held 10 bases outside the gene matches. Germline CDR1 reads MNHNY; CDR2 reads SVGAGI (reference sequence).

V usage is TRBV28 and J usage is TRBJ1-2; 9 nucleotides line up with TRBD1. V trimming: 5 bases; J trimming: 4 bases; junction bases outside the gene matches: 5. In germline, CDR1 is MDHEN, CDR2 SYDVKM. This CDR3 is built from 14 residues. This CDR3 is CASSPGTGTYGYTF. The CDR3 bases are TGTGCCAGCAGTCCCGGGACAGGGACCTATGGCTACACCTTC.

In its sample, this clone was seen a few times. V usage is TRBV11-1 and J usage is TRBJ2-7; D may be TRBD2 (5 bases). Germline CDR1 reads SGHAT; CDR2 reads FQDESV (reference sequence). V was clipped by 3 bases and J by 6 bases, with 9 bases between them. The CDR3 runs 12 residues. This CDR3 is CASSFPGTEQYF. CDR3 nucleotide sequence: TGTGCCAGCAGCTTCCCGGGAACCGAGCAGTACTTC.

This clone was seen more than once but under ten times. The V and J genes are TRBV7-9 and TRBJ2-7; 9 bases are shared with TRBD1. V lost 5 bases and J lost 6; bases outside the gene matches: 11. Germline V lookup: CDR1 SEHNR, CDR2 FQNEAQ (reference sequence). The CDR3 contains 15 residues. CDR3 DNA sequence: TGTGCCAGCAGCCGAGGGACAGGGCGACCCACCGAGCAGTACTTC. Amino acid sequence: CASSRGTGRPTEQYF.

The rearrangement links TRBV30 to TRBJ1-5; D remains unclear. The CDR3 has 12 residues. The V end lost 4 bases, the J end lost 5 bases, and 9 bases lay between the germline ends. Germline V CDR1 and CDR2: GTSNPN, SVGIG (reference sequence). The CDR3 DNA reads TGTGCCTGGACGGTGGGCGATCAGCCCCAGCATTTT. This translates into CAWTVGDQPQHF.

This chain uses TRBV2 with TRBJ2-5, with D possibly matching TRBD1 (6 bases). The germline V gene has CDR1 SNHLY and CDR2 FYNNEI. V was clipped by 10 bases and J by 1 base, with 16 bases between them. This CDR3 is built from 14 residues. The DNA for the CDR3 is TGTGCCACCTCAAAACAGGGCCCCCAAGAGACCCAGTACTTC. It specifies CATSKQGPQETQYF. Complete variable domain (other parts from reference TRBV2 and TRBJ2-5): EPEVTQTPSHQVTQMGQEVILRCVPISNHLYFYWYRQILGQKVEFLVSFYNNEISEKSEIFDDQFSVERPDGSNFTLKIRSTKLEDSAMYFCATSKQGPQETQYFGPGTRLLVL.

The chain joins TRBV7-2 to TRBJ2-3; 10 bases map to TRBD1. Losses at the gene ends were 5 bases for V and 0 bases for J; bases not matched to a gene: 5. The CDR3 consists of 16 residues. Per the germline V gene, CDR1 is SGHTA and CDR2 is FQGNSA. CDR3 coding DNA: TGTGCCAGCAGCGCCCGACAGGGGGCGAGCACAGATACGCAGTATTTT. Amino acids: CASSARQGASTDTQYF.

This clone was counted only a few times. This chain connects TRBV28 to TRBJ2-4; 7 bases align to TRBD2. Germline V gene data show CDR1 as MDHEN and CDR2 as SYDVKM. CDR3 length: 15 amino acids. V gave up 3 bases and J gave up 0 bases; unmatched junction bases: 2. CDR3 sequence (DNA): TGTGCCAGCAGTTTTAGCGGGCTAGCCAAAAACATTCAGTACTTC. Its protein is CASSFSGLAKNIQYF.

This clone has just a few counts. The chain joins TRBV15 to TRBJ2-5; TRBD1 matches at 7 bases. V was pared by 6 bases and J by 1 base, with 5 bases of the junction left unmatched. The CDR3 consists of 14 residues. CDR1 and CDR2 (germline): LNHNV, YYDKDF (reference sequence). CDR3 nucleotide sequence: TGTGCCACCAGAAAGGGACAGCCCCAAGAGACCCAGTACTTC. Encoded protein: CATRKGQPQETQYF.

This chain links TRBV29-1 with TRBJ2-3, with 10 bases identical to TRBD2. The V gene end was trimmed by 0 bases and the J gene end by 10 bases; junction bases not matched to a gene: 13. Germline loops: CDR1 SQVTM, CDR2 ANQGSEA. This CDR3 has 16 residues. The CDR3 DNA sequence: TGCAGCGTTGAAGAGGCTTCGTCCGGACTAGCGGAACCGCAGTATTTT. Translation gives CSVEEASSGLAEPQYF.

This clone was seen more than once but under ten times. The CDR3 sequence: CASSSGAGAGNEQFF. The CDR3 nucleotides read TGTGCCAGCAGTTCAGGAGCGGGAGCCGGTAATGAGCAGTTCTTC. The chain couples TRBV7-9 to TRBJ2-1, with TRBD2 identical over 8 bases. V lost 6 bases and J lost 7; bases outside the gene matches: 11. Per the germline V gene, CDR1 is SEHNR and CDR2 is FQNEAQ (reference sequence). The CDR3 covers 15 residues.

This clone was picked up a small number of times. The V gene is TRBV6-5, the J gene TRBJ1-1, with 8 bases fitting TRBD1. Per germline, CDR1 MNHEY and CDR2 SVGAGI. V shed 8 bases, J shed 4 bases, and the junction held 9 bases outside the gene matches. The CDR3 is 14 residues long. CDR3 region: CASQQDRGITEAFF. CDR3 bases: TGTGCCAGCCAACAAGACAGGGGTATCACTGAAGCTTTCTTT.

V usage is TRBV29-1 and J usage is TRBJ1-5; D is undetermined. Trimming shortened V by 6 bases and J by 0 bases, and 15 bases separated the two germline ends. This CDR3 is 15 amino acids long. The germline V gene has CDR1 SQVTM and CDR2 ANQGSEA. CDR3 region: CSVQMAGSSNQPQHF. The CDR3 DNA follows: TGCAGCGTCCAAATGGCGGGGAGTAGCAATCAGCCCCAGCATTTT.

This clone has only a few counts. This same CDR3 is encoded by further DNA sequences in the sample. V is TRBV29-1 and J is TRBJ1-1; 8 bases map to TRBD1. The CDR3 is 13 residues long. Germline values: CDR1 SQVTM, CDR2 ANQGSEA. J lost 2 bases, V lost 7 bases, and 6 bases had no gene match. For the CDR3, the DNA is TGCAGCGCCGCAGGACAGGGCAACACTGAAGCTTTCTTT. Protein: CSAAGQGNTEAFF. The whole variable domain, filled in from reference TRBV29-1 and TRBJ1-1, reads SAVISQKPSRDICQRGTSLTIQCQVDSQVTMMFWYRQQPGQSLTLIATANQGSEATYESGFVIDKFPISRPNLTFSTLTVSNMSPEDSSIYLCSAAGQGNTEAFFGQGTRLTVV.

This clone was counted only a few times. The V call is TRBV28, the J call TRBJ2-1, with unresolved D. This CDR3 is 15 amino acids long. Deletions cut 3 bases from V and 7 bases from J, with 16 bases between. Looked up from germline, CDR1 is MDHEN and CDR2 is SYDVKM. The CDR3 DNA sequence: TGTGCCAGCAGTTTGACTCGCCTCAACACAAATGAGCAGTTCTTC. Amino acids: CASSLTRLNTNEQFF.

This clone has just a few counts. This chain joins TRBV7-9 and TRBJ1-1, with 7 bases aligning to TRBD1. V gave up 6 bases and J gave up 4 bases; unmatched junction bases: 11. CDR1 is SEHNR, CDR2 FQNEAQ, per germline (reference sequence). This CDR3 is 15 amino acids long. This chain's CDR3 is CASSARGTVATEAFF. CDR3 nucleotide sequence: TGTGCCAGCAGTGCCCGCGGGACAGTGGCCACTGAAGCTTTCTTT.

V usage is TRBV9 and J usage is TRBJ1-2; D is ambiguous. The V end lost 0 bases, the J end lost 0 bases, and 6 bases lay between the germline ends. CDR3 length equals 14 residues. Germline CDR1 and CDR2: SGDLS and YYNGEE. CDR3 DNA: TGTGCCAGCAGCGTAGAAGCTGCTAACTATGGCTACACCTTC. Translating it yields CASSVEAANYGYTF.